The 5 T cell receptor beta chains below come from one sample, sequenced in a study of radiotherapy plus CTLA-4 blockade in lung cancer. Assay: immunoSEQ multiplex PCR; the TCRdb copy retains only in-frame clones and omits some. The sample contains around 82,000 clones, more than 80% of which appear only once. Sequenced here: peripheral blood, sampled from a patient treated with radiotherapy plus ipilimumab. These receptors were taken from a human donor with non-small cell lung cancer who had stable disease on radiotherapy plus ipilimumab.

The genes are TRBV28 and TRBJ1-1; TRBD1 might be the D (5 bases). The germline V gene encodes CDR1 MDHEN and CDR2 SYDVKM. The V gene lost 5 bases and the J gene lost 5 bases, with 15 bases spanning the gap. The CDR3 runs to 14 residues. CDR3 nucleotides: TGTGCCAGCAGTAACCTCGGGGCGGCGACTGAAGCTTTCTTT. It specifies CASSNLGAATEAFF.

This clone was counted only a few times. The CDR3 region has the DNA TGTGCCAGTTGGGGGACCTTTGGGGGAGGCTACACCTTC. The encoded protein is CASWGTFGGGYTF. The genes are TRBV6-6 and TRBJ1-2; maybe TRBD1 (5 bases). The CDR3 length is 13 residues. Germline V CDR1 and CDR2: MNHNY, SVGAGI (reference sequence). Trimming stripped 9 bases from V and 8 bases from J, with 19 bases between.

This clone has just a few counts. The CDR3 coding sequence is TGTGCCAGCAGTGTGCGGGTAGATAGCAATCAGCCCCAGCATTTT. Translated: CASSVRVDSNQPQHF. V gene TRBV6-5 combines with J gene TRBJ1-5, with D hard to call. With 5 bases removed from V and 0 bases from J, the gap between germline ends came to 11 bases. The CDR3 sequence is 15 residues long. Germline lookup yields CDR1 MNHEY and CDR2 SVGAGI.

V is TRBV6-1 and J is TRBJ2-7; D may be TRBD1 (5 bases). The DNA end is a closer match to TRBJ2-5, so the J assignment may be wrong. The CDR3 is 12 residues long. The germline V gene has CDR1 MNHNS and CDR2 SASEGT. CDR3 protein: CASSQGVGTQYF. The CDR3 DNA reads TGTGCCAGCAGTCAGGGTGTCGGGACCCAGTACTTC.

This clone was seen more than once but under ten times. The chain recombines TRBV28 with TRBJ2-5; 7 nucleotides line up with TRBD2. The CDR3 totals 12 residues. After removal of 4 bases from V and 5 bases from J, the junction contained 1 base not matched to a gene. Per germline, CDR1 MDHEN and CDR2 SYDVKM. CDR3 sequence: CASSSGGETQYF. In DNA form, the CDR3 reads TGTGCCAGCAGTTCGGGGGGTGAGACCCAGTACTTC.